This T cell receptor (beta chain) was retrieved from a study of blood T cell repertoires in COVID-19. The CDR3 covers 16 residues. Germline CDR1 and CDR2: GTSNPN and SVGIG (reference sequence). Trimming removed 0 bases from V and 1 base from J, with 15 bases in between. Assay: immunoSEQ multiplex PCR; the TCRdb copy retains only in-frame clones and omits some. The sample holds tens of thousands of clones, around 79% seen once. The chain recombines TRBV30 with TRBJ1-1, with D maybe TRBD1 (6 bases). Source material: peripheral blood. The TCR sequence derives from a man in his sixties with active or convalescent COVID-19. CDR3 DNA sequence: TGTGCCTGGAGTGTTCCACTATACAGGGCGAACACTGAAGCTTTCTTT. Translated: CAWSVPLYRANTEAFF.